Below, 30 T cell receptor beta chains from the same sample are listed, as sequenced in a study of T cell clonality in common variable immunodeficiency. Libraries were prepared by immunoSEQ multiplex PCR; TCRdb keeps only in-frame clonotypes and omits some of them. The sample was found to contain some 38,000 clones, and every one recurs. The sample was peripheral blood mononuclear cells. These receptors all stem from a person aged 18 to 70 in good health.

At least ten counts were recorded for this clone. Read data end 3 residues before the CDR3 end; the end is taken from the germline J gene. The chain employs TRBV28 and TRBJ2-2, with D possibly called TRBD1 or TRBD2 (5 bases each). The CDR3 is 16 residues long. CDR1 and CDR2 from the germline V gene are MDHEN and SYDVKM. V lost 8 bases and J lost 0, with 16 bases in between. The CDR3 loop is CASSGKGRSNTGELFF. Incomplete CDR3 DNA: TGTGCCAGCTCCGGGAAGGGGCGGTCGAACACCGGGGAG.

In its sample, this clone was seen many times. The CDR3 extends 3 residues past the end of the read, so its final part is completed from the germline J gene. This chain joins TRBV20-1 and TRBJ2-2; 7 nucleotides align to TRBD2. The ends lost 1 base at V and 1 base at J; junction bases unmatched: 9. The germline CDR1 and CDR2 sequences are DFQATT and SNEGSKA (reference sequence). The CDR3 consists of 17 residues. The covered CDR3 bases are TGCAGTGCTAGAGGGGGCAGGGAGCGGGGGAACACCGGGGAG. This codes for CSARGGRERGNTGE. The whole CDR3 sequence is CSARGGRERGNTGELFF.

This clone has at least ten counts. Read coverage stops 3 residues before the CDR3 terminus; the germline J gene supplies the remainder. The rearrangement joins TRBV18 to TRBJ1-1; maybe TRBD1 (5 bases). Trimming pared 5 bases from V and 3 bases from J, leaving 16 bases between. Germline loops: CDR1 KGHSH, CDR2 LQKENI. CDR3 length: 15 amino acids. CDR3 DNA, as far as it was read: TGTGCCAGCTCAGGCGCGGGGCCGGGGGACACTGAA. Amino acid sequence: CASSGAGPGDTE. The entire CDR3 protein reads CASSGAGPGDTEAFF.

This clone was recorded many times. CDR3 in amino acids: CSAPGQRNLGYTF. The CDR3 bases that were read are TGCAGTGCTCCTGGACAGCGCAACCTGGGC. The chain couples TRBV20-1 to TRBJ1-2; D might be TRBD1 (6 bases). Coverage ceases 3 residues before the CDR3 finishes, and the germline J gene fills in the end. From germline, CDR1 is DFQATT and CDR2 SNEGSKA (reference sequence). This CDR3 comprises 13 residues.

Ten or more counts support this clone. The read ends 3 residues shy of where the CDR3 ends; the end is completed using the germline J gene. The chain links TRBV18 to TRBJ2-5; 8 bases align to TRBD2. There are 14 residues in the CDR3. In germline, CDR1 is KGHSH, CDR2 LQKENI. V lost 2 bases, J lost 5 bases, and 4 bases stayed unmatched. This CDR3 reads CASSPTAGAETQYF. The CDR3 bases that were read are TGTGCCAGCTCACCAACAGCGGGGGCTGAGACC.

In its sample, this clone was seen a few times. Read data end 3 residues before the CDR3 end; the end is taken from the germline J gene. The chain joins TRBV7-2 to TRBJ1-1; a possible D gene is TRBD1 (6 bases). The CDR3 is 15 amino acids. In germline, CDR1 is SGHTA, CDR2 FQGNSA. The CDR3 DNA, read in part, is TGTGCCAGCAGCTCGCACCGTCACAGGGAAGGAGAA. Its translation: CASSSHRHREGE. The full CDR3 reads CASSSHRHREGEAFF.

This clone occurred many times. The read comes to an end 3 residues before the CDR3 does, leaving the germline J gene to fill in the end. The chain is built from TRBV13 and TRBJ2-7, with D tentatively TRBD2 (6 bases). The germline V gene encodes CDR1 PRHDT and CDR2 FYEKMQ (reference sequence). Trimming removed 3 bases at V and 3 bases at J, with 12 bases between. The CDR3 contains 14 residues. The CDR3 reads CASSFGGPYYEQYF. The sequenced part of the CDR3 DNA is TGTGCCAGCAGCTTCGGGGGACCCTACTACGAG.

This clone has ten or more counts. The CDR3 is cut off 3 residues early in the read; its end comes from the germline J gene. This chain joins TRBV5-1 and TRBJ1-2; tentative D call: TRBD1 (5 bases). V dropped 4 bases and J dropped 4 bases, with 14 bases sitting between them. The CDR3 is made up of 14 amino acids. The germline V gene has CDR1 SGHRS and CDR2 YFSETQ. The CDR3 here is CASSPAGTAYGYTF. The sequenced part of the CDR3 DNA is TGCGCCAGCAGCCCCGCGGGGACCGCCTATGGC.

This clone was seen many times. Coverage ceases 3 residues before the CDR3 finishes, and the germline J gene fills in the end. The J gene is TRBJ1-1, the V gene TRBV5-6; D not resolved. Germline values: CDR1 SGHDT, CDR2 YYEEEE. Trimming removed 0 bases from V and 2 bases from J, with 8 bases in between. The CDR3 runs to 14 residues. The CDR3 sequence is CASSLVGRNTEAFF. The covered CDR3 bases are TGTGCCAGCAGCTTGGTTGGCAGAAACACTGAA.

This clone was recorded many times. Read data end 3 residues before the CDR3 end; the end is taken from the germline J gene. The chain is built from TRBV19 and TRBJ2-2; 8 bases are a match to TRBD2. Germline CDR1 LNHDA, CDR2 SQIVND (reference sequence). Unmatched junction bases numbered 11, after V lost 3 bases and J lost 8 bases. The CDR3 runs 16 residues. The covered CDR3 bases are TGTGCCAGTAGTATCCTAGCGGGTTCGTCTCGGGGGGAG. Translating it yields CASSILAGSSRGE. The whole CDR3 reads CASSILAGSSRGELFF.

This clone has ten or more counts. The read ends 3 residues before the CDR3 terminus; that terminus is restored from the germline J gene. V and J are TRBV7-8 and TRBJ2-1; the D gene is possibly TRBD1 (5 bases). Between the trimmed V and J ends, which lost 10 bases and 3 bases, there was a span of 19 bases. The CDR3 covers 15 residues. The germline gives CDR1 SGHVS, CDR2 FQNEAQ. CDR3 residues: CATRVRPGGYNEQFF. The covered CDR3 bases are TGTGCCACCAGGGTGAGGCCTGGTGGCTACAATGAG.

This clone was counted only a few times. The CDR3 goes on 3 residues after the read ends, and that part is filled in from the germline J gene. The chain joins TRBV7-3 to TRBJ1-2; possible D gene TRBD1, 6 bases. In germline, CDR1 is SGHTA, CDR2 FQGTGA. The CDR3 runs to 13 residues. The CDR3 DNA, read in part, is TGTGCCAGCAGCTTAACGGGGGCAGATACC. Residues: CASSLTGADT. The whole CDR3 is CASSLTGADTYTF.

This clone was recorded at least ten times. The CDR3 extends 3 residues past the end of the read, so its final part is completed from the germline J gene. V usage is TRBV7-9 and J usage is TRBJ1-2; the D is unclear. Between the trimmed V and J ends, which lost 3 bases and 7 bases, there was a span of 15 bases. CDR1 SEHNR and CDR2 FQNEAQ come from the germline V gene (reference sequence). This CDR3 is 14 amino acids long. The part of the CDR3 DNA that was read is TGTGCCAGCAGCTTGCTTCAGGTAAAGAGTGGC. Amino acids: CASSLLQVKSG. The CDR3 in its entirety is CASSLLQVKSGYTF.

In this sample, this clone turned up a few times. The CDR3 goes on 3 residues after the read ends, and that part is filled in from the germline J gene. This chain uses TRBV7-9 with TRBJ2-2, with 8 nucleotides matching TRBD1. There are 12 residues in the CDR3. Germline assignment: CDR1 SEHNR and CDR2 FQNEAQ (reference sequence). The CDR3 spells CAGQGLREKLFF. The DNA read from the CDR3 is TGTGCCGGACAGGGATTGCGGGAAAAG. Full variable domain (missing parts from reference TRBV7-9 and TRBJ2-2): DTGVSQNPRHKITKRGQNVTFRCDPISEHNRLYWYRQTLGQGPEFLTYFQNEAQLEKSRLLSDRFSAERPKGSFSTLEIQRTEQGDSAMYLCAGQGLREKLFFGEGSRLTVL.

This CDR3 reads CASSSAVGSNQPQYF. Incomplete CDR3 DNA: TGTGCCAGCAGCTCGGCTGTGGGTAGCAATCAGCCG. The genes are TRBV7-2 and TRBJ2-3; D is unresolved. The read ends 3 residues shy of where the CDR3 ends; the end is completed using the germline J gene. Germline V gene data show CDR1 as SGHTA and CDR2 as FQGNSA. The CDR3 extends over 15 amino acids. Looking up the rest from reference TRBV7-2 and TRBJ2-3 gives the full variable domain: GAGVSQSPSNKVTEKGKDVELRCDPISGHTALYWYRQSLGQGLEFLIYFQGNSAPDKSGLPSDRFSAERTGGSVSTLTIQRTQQEDSAVYLCASSSAVGSNQPQYFGPGTRLTVL.

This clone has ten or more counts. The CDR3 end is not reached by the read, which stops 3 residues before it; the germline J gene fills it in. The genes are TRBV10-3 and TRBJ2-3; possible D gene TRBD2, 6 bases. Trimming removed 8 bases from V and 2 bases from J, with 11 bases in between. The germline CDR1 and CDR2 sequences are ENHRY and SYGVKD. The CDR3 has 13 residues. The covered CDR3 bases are TGTGCCATCGGTTGGACTAACACAGATACG. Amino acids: CAIGWTNTDT. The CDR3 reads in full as CAIGWTNTDTQYF.

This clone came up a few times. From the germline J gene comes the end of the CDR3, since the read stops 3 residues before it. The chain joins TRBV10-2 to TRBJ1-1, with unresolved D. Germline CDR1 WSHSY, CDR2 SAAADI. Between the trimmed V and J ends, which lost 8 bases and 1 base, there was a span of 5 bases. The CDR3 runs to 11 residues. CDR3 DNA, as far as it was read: TGCGCCAGCTCAGAGAACACTGAA. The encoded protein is CASSENTE. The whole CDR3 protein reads CASSENTEAFF.

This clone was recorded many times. The DNA read from the CDR3 is TGTGCCAGCAGTGAAACAGGGGAGAAGTACGAG. This encodes CASSETGEKYE. The CDR3, in full, reads CASSETGEKYEQYF. The chain carries TRBV2 and TRBJ2-7; 7 bases line up with TRBD1. The read finishes 3 residues shy of the CDR3 end, and the germline J gene is used to complete it. The CDR3 sequence is 14 residues long. The junction had 5 bases not matched to a gene; V was cut back by 2 bases and J by 4 bases. The germline V gene has CDR1 SNHLY and CDR2 FYNNEI.

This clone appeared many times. The covered CDR3 bases are TGTGCCAGCAGTGATGAGGGTGAAGGAAGGAACACTGAA. This translates into CASSDEGEGRNTE. In full, the CDR3 is CASSDEGEGRNTEAFF. V usage is TRBV2 and J usage is TRBJ1-1; no clear D. Sequencing ends 3 residues short of the CDR3 end; the germline J gene provides the rest. Trimming stripped 3 bases from V and 1 base from J, with 15 bases between. This CDR3 region has 16 residues. Germline V gives CDR1 SNHLY, CDR2 FYNNEI.

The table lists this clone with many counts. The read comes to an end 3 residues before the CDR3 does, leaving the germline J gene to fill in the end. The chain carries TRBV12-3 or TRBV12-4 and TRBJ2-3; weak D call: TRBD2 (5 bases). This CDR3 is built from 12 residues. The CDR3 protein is CASSLATIAQYF. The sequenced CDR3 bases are TGTGCCAGCAGTTTAGCGACTATAGCG.

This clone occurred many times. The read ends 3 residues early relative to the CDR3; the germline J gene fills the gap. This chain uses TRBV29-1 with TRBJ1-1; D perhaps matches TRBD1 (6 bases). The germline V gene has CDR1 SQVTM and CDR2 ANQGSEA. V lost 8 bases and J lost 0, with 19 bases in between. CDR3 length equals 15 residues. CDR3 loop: CSTRGAALMNTEAFF. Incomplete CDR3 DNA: TGCAGCACACGGGGGGCAGCCCTAATGAACACTGAA.

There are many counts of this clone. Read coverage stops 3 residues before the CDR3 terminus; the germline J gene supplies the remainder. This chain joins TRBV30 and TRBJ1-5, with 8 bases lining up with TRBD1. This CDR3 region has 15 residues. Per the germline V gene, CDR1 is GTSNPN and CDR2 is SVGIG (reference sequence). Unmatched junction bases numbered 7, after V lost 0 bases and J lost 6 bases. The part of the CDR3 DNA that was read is TGTGCCTGGAGTGTTCGAGACAGGGGCTTTCAGCCC. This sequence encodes CAWSVRDRGFQP. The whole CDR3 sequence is CAWSVRDRGFQPQHF.

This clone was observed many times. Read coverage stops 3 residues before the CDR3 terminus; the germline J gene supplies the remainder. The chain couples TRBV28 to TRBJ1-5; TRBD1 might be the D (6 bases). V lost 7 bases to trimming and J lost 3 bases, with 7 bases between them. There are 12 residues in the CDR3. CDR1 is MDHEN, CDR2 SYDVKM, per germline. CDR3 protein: CASNRANQPQHF. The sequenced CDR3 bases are TGTGCCAGCAACAGGGCCAATCAGCCC.

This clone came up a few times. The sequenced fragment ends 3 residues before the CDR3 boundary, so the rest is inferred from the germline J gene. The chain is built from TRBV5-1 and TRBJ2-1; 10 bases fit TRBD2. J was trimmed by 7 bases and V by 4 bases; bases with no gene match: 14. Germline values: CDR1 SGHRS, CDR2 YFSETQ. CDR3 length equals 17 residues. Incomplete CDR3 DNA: TGCGCCAGCAGCAGGGACGCACTAGCGGGAACCGGGAATGAG. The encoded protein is CASSRDALAGTGNE. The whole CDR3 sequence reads CASSRDALAGTGNEQFF.

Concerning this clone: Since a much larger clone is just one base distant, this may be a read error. Incomplete CDR3 DNA: TGTGCCAGTAGCCGACAGGGGTTAGATCAGCCG. This encodes CASSRQGLDQP. From start to end, the CDR3 is CASSRQGLDQPQYF. The chain has TRBV19 and TRBJ2-3, with 8 bases aligning to TRBD1. The read terminates 3 residues ahead of where the CDR3 ends, so the germline J gene completes it. Germline V gene data show CDR1 as LNHDA and CDR2 as SQIVND (reference sequence). The CDR3 runs to 14 residues.

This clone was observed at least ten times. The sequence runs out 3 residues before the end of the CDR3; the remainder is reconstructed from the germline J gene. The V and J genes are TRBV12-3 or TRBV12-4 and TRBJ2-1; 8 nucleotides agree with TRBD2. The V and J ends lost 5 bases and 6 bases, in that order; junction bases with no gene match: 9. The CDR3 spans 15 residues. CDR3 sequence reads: CASSTTSGDFNEQFF. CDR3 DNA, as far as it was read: TGTGCCAGCAGTACAACTAGCGGCGATTTCAATGAG.

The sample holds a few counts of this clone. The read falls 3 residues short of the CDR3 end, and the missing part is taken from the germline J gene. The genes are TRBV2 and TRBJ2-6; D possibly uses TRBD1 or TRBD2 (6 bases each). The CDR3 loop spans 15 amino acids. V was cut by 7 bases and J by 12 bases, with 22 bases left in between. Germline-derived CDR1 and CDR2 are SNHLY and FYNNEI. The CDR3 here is CASKPYTGKGGVLTF. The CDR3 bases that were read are TGTGCCAGCAAGCCGTACACAGGGAAGGGAGGCGTC.

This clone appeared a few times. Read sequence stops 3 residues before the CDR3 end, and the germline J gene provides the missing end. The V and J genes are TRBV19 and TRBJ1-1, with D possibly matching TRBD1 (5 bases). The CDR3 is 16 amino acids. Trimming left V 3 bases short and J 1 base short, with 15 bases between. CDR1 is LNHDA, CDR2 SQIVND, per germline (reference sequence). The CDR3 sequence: CASSMRGPGGNTEAFF. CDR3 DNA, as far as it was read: TGTGCCAGTAGTATGAGGGGCCCAGGAGGGAACACTGAA. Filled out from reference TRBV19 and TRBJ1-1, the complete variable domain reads DGGITQSPKYLFRKEGQNVTLSCEQNLNHDAMYWYRQDPGQGLRLIYYSQIVNDFQKGDIAEGYSVSREKKESFPLTVTSAQKNPTAFYLCASSMRGPGGNTEAFFGQGTRLTVV.

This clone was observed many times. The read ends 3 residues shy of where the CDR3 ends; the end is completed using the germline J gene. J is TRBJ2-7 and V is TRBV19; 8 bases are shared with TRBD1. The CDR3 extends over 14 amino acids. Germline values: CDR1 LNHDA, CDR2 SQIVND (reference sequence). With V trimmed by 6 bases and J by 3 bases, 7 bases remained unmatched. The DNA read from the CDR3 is TGTGCCAGTAGGAGGACAGGGAGCGACTACGAG. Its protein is CASRRTGSDYE. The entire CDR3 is CASRRTGSDYEQYF.

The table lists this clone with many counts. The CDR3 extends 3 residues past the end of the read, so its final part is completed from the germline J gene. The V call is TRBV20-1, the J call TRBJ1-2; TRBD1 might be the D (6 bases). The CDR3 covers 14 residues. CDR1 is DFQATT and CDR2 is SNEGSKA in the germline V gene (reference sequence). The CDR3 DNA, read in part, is TGCAGTGCTAGAGAACAGGGTGAGGCGGGGGAC. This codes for CSAREQGEAGD. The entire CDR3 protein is CSAREQGEAGDYTF.